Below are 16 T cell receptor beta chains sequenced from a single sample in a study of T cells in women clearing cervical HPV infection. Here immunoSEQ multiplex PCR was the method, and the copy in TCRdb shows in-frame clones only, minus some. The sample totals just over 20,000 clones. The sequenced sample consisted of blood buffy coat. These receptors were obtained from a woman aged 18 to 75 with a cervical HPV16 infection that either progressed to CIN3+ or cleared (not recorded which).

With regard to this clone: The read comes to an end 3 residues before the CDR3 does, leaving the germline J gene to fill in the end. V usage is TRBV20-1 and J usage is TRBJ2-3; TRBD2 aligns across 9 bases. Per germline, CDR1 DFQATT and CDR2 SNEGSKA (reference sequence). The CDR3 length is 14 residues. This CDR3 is CSAQRGARGETQYF. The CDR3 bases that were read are TGCAGTGCTCAGCGGGGGGCGCGGGGAGAGACG.

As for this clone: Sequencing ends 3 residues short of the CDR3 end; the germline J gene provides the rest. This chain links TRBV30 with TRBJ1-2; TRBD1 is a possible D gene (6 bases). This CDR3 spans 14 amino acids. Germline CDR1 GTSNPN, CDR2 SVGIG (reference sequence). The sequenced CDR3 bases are TGTGCCTGGAGTCCTAGCGGGGGCGCAGATACC. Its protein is CAWSPSGGADT. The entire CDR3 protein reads CAWSPSGGADTYTF.

The CDR3 region is CASSRGGLAGPYEQYF. The part of the CDR3 DNA that was read is TGCGCCAGCAGCCGGGGAGGACTAGCGGGCCCCTACGAG. The rearrangement uses TRBV4-1 and TRBJ2-7, with 11 bases lining up with TRBD2. The read halts 3 residues ahead of the CDR3 end, with the missing end drawn from the germline J gene. The trim removed 4 bases at V and 2 bases at J, leaving 7 bases unmatched. The CDR3 extends over 16 amino acids. Germline V gene data show CDR1 as MGHRA and CDR2 as YSYEKL.

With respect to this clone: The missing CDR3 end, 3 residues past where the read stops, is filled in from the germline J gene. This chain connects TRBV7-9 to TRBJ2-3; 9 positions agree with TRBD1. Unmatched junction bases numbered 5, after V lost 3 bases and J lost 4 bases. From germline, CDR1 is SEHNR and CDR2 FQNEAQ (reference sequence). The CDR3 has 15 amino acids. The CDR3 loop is CASSFDRGEADTQYF. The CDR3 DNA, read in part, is TGTGCCAGCAGCTTTGACAGGGGGGAGGCAGATACG.

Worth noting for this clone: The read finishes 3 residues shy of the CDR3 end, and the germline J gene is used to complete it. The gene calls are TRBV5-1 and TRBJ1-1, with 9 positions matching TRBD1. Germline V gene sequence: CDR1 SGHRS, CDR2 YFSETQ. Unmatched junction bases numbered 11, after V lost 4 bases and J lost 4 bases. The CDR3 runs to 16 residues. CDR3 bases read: TGCGCCAGCAGCCCGGCCGGGACAGGGTGGAGCACTGAA. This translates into CASSPAGTGWSTE. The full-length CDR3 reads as CASSPAGTGWSTEAFF.

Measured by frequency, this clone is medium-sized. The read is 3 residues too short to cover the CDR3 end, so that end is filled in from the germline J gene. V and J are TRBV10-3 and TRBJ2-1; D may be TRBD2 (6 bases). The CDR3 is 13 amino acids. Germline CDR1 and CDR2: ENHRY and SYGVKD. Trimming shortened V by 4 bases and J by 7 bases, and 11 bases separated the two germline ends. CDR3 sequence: CAISGPGRNEQFF. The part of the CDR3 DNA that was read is TGTGCCATCAGTGGGCCAGGGAGGAATGAG.

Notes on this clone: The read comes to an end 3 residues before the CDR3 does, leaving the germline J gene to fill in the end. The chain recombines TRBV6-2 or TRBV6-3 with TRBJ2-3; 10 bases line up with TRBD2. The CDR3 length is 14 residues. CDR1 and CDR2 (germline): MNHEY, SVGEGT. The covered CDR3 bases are TGTGCCAGCAGTTTAGCGGGGGGTCTCGAGACG. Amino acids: CASSLAGGLET. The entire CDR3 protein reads CASSLAGGLETQYF.

CDR3 DNA (partial): TGTGCCAGCAGTGGGGGCCCCCGGGGGGGGGCAGATACG. This sequence encodes CASSGGPRGGADT. The whole CDR3 sequence reads CASSGGPRGGADTQYF. This chain uses TRBV6-2 or TRBV6-3 with TRBJ2-3, with 8 bases fitting TRBD2. Sequencing ends 3 residues short of the CDR3 end; the germline J gene provides the rest. Germline trimming cut 5 bases from V and 4 bases from J; bases unmatched to any gene: 11. This CDR3 comprises 16 residues. Per germline, CDR1 MNHEY and CDR2 SVGEGT.

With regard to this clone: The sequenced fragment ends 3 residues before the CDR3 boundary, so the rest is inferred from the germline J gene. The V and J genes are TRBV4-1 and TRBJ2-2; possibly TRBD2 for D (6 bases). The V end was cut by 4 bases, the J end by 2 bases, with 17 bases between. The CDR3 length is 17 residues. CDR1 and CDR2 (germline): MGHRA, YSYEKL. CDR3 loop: CASSPLGRTKNTGELFF. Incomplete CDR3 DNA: TGCGCCAGCAGCCCGCTTGGCAGGACTAAAAACACCGGGGAG.

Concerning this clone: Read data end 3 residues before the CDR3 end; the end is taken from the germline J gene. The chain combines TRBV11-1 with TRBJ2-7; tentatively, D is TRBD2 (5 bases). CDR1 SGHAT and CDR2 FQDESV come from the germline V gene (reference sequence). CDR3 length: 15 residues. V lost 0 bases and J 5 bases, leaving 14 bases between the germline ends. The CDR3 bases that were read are TGTGCCAGCAGCTTAGCGTTAGCGCGTTGGGACGAG. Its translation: CASSLALARWDE. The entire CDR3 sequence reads CASSLALARWDEQYF.

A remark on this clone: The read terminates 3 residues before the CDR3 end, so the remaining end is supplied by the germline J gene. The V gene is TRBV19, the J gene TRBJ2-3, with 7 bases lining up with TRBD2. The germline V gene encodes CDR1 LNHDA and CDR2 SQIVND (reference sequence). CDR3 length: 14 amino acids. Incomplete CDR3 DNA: TGTGCCAGTAGTATAGGTCAGCGGGGAGAGACG. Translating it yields CASSIGQRGET. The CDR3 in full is CASSIGQRGETQYF.

The sequenced CDR3 bases are TGCAGTGCTAGTGTATTCATCTCGGGACTAGCAGATACG. Its protein product is CSASVFISGLADT. The CDR3 in full is CSASVFISGLADTQYF. The V and J genes are TRBV20-1 and TRBJ2-3; 8 nucleotides match TRBD2. The CDR3 is cut off 3 residues early in the read; its end comes from the germline J gene. With V trimmed by 3 bases and J by 4 bases, 12 bases remained unmatched. Per germline, CDR1 DFQATT and CDR2 SNEGSKA (reference sequence). CDR3 length equals 16 residues.

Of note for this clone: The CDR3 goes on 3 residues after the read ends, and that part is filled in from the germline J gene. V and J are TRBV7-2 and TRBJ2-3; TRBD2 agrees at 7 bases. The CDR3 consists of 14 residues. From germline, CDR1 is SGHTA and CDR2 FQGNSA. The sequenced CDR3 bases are TGTGCCAGCAGCATACGGGGGGTCCAAGAGACG. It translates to CASSIRGVQET. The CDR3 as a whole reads CASSIRGVQETQYF.

This CDR3 is CSAQQGPSGNQPQHF. The covered CDR3 bases are TGCAGTGCTCAACAGGGGCCCTCCGGCAATCAGCCC. The chain has TRBV20-1 and TRBJ1-5, with 7 positions matching TRBD1. The missing CDR3 end, 3 residues past where the read stops, is filled in from the germline J gene. The CDR3 has 15 amino acids. V shed 5 bases and J 2 bases; nucleotides not matched to a gene: 9. CDR1 is DFQATT, CDR2 SNEGSKA, per germline (reference sequence).

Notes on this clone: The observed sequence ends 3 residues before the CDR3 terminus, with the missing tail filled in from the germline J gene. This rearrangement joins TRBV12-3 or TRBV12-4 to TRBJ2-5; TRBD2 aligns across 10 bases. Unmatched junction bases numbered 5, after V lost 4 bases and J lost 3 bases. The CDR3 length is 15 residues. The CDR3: CASSSSGGAKETQYF. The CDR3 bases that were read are TGTGCCAGCAGTTCCAGCGGGGGGGCAAAAGAGACC.

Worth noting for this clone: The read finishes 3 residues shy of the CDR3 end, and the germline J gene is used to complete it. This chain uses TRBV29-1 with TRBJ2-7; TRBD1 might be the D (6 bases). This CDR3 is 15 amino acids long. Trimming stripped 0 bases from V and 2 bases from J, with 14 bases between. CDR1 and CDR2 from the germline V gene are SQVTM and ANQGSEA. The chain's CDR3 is CSVEDHRQGTYEQYF. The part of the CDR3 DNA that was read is TGCAGCGTTGAAGATCATAGGCAGGGGACCTACGAG.